This T cell receptor (beta chain) was recorded in a study of T cell changes during pregnancy in multiple sclerosis. The CDR3 sequence is 17 residues long. V was cut by 4 bases and J by 0 bases, with 16 bases left in between. Per germline, CDR1 MGHRA and CDR2 YSYEKL. Measured with immunoSEQ multiplex PCR; TCRdb has only the in-frame clones, and not every one. The profile covers about 48,000 clones, with roughly 92% appearing a single time and 0.7% to 1% taken by the ten largest. The sample here was CD4+ T cells from peripheral blood mononuclear cells, taken in the second trimester of pregnancy. This TCR came from a female donor in good health, enrolled as a control in a pregnancy study. V is TRBV4-1 and J is TRBJ1-5; TRBD1 might be the D (5 bases). The CDR3 reads CASSPVDMGFSNQPQHF. The CDR3 DNA sequence: TGCGCCAGCAGCCCCGTGGACATGGGATTTAGCAATCAGCCCCAGCATTTT.